Given below is one T cell receptor beta chain in context. What it binds is unknown. The data originate from a study of CD4 T cells in relation to SARS-CoV-2 and coronaviruses. Study-wide background: TCR beta CDR3s were sequenced after roughly nine-day antigen culture of PBMCs. General study findings and limits: Crossreactivity was assessed only for spike protein, not other viral proteins.

Unexposed donor CD4+ T cells date from 2011-2018, before the COVID-19 pandemic. Isolation of CD4+ T cells took place after about 9 days in culture. Cells permitting, SARS-CoV-2 S/N and four cold-coronavirus spikes were tested on unexposed-donor CD4+ T cells. Each well had a few million PBMCs in roughly 5% human AB serum with IL-2. Assay: immunoSEQ multiplex PCR; the TCRdb copy retains only in-frame clones and omits some. The table has about 20,000 clones, about 77% seen once; the top ten hold under 20%. The CDR3 totals 16 residues. Germline V lookup: CDR1 SGDLS, CDR2 YYNGEE. Germline trimming cut 0 bases from V and 5 bases from J; bases unmatched to any gene: 7.

The chain couples TRBV9 to TRBJ2-5; 10 bases agree with TRBD1. Source material: CD4+ T cells from PBMCs, cultured in vitro. The origin of this receptor is a human donor in good health. The DNA for the CDR3 is TGTGCCAGCAGCGTAGCCCCACGGACAGGGGGGGAGACCCAGTACTTC. Protein product: CASSVAPRTGGETQYF.